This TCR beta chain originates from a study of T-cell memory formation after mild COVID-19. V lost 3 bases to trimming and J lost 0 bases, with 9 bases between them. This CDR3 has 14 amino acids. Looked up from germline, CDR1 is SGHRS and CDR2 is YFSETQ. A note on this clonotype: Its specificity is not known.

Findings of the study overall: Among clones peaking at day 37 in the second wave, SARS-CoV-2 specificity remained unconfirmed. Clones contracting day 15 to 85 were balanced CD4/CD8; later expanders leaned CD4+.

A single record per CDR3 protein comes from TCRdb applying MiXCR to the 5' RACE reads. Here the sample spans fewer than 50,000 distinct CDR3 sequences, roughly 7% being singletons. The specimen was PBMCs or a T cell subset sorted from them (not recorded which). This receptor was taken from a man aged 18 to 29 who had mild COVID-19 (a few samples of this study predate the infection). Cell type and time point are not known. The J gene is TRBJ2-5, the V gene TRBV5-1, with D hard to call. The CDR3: CASSSPLYQETQYF. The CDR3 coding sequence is TGCGCCAGCAGCTCCCCACTGTACCAAGAGACCCAGTACTTC. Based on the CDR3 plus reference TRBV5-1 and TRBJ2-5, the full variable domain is KAGVTQTPRYLIKTRGQQVTLSCSPISGHRSVSWYQQTPGQGLQFLFEYFSETQRNKGNFPGRFSGRQFSNSRSEMNVSTLELGDSALYLCASSSPLYQETQYFGPGTRLLVL.